These 6 T cell receptor beta chains originate from one sample sequenced in a study of T cell responses to AZD1222 COVID-19 vaccine. TCRdb's table, derived via immunoSEQ multiplex PCR, lists solely in-frame clones and lacks some. This sample has 150,000 to 200,000 clones, with 88% found just once. Specimen: peripheral blood, collected 28 days after the second AZD1222 dose. The receptors originated from an adult who received the AZD1222 COVID-19 vaccine.

The J gene is TRBJ2-5, the V gene TRBV4-3, with 14 bases aligning to TRBD2. Germline V gene sequence: CDR1 LGHNA, CDR2 YSLEER. The junction had 20 bases not matched to a gene; V was cut back by 6 bases and J by 5 bases. CDR3 length: 20 amino acids. CDR3 sequence: CASRPCSPGTSGRIAETQYF. CDR3 DNA: TGCGCCAGCAGGCCTTGCTCCCCCGGGACTAGCGGGAGAATCGCTGAGACCCAGTACTTC.

This clone was observed a handful of times. Here the CDR3 reads CASSLAGVTVGEQYF. CDR3 nucleotides: TGTGCCAGCAGCTTAGCGGGGGTAACTGTGGGAGAGCAGTACTTC. The chain links TRBV7-2 to TRBJ2-7; TRBD1 or TRBD2 may be the D gene (5 bases each). This CDR3 has 15 amino acids. CDR1 and CDR2 (germline): SGHTA, FQGNSA. V shed 0 bases and J shed 7 bases, with 16 bases lying between them.

V and J are TRBV14 and TRBJ2-3, with 7 positions matching TRBD2. The germline CDR1 and CDR2 sequences are SGHDN and FVKESK. This CDR3 is built from 17 residues. Trimming cost V 4 bases and J 6 bases; bases outside gene matches: 16. The CDR3 protein is CASSPLGSSGTRDTQYF. In DNA, the CDR3 is TGTGCCAGCAGCCCCCTGGGGTCAAGCGGGACGAGGGATACGCAGTATTTT.

Concerning this clone itself: The sample has other DNA sequences that encode this CDR3 too. The CDR3 DNA is TGTGCCAGCAGCCCGGACAGGGCGAACACCGGGGAGCTGTTTTTT. Translated, it gives CASSPDRANTGELFF. The chain carries TRBV7-3 and TRBJ2-2; 8 bases map to TRBD1. J was trimmed by 0 bases and V by 5 bases; bases with no gene match: 2. Germline V gives CDR1 SGHTA, CDR2 FQGTGA. This CDR3 has 15 amino acids.

This clone has only one observation. The rearrangement uses TRBV2 and TRBJ2-3; perhaps D is TRBD1 or TRBD2 (5 bases each). V lost 8 bases and J 3 bases, leaving 12 bases between the germline ends. The CDR3 totals 13 residues. Per the germline V gene, CDR1 is SNHLY and CDR2 is FYNNEI. CDR3 residues: CASLRDLTDTQYF. The DNA of the CDR3 is TGTGCCAGCCTCCGGGACCTAACAGATACGCAGTATTTT.

The V and J genes are TRBV6-5 and TRBJ2-1, with a possible D match to TRBD2 (6 bases). CDR1 and CDR2 from the germline V gene are MNHEY and SVGAGI. The CDR3 spans 13 residues. Between the trimmed V and J ends, which lost 8 bases and 5 bases, there was a span of 13 bases. CDR3 in DNA: TGTGCCAGCGGGGGGAGGACTGACAATGAGCAGTTCTTC. This gives the protein CASGGRTDNEQFF.